The clone carrying this TCR beta chain was counted many times. Its specificity is not known. Original analysis: The median was about 89,000 TCRs per sample, ranging roughly 23,224 to 750,000. TCRdb itself ran the RACE reads through MiXCR, one entry per CDR3 protein. The V and J calls follow TCRdb's processing rather than the paper's. The top ten hold roughly 1.2% of the sample, which has under 300,000 distinct CDR3 sequences, around 7% seen once. The data are from a study of human T cells and chemical hapten exposure. Study background: During the roughly 24-week study period, patients had diphenylcyclopropenone applied to the scalp every week.

The sample's time point: pre-sensitization, week 0. Treatment described: therapeutic diphenylcyclopropenone sensitization with weekly scalp DPC. The study, taken as a whole, reports: Expanded TCRs made up significantly more big CDR3 similarity clusters than controls did.

The receptor comes from a man between 18 and 35 years old with alopecia areata. Some clones in this sample may be carry-over from other donors' samples. The specimen was whole blood, collected in connection with sensitization to the hapten diphenylcyclopropenone (DPC).

CDR3 DNA: TGTGCCAGCACCCCCCTAGCGGGGGGGAGCACAGATACGCAGTATTTT. This encodes CASTPLAGGSTDTQYF. The V and J genes are TRBV28 and TRBJ2-3; 12 bases match TRBD2. CDR3 length: 16 residues. With 7 bases clipped from V and 0 bases from J, the junction kept 5 bases outside the gene matches. Germline CDR1 reads MDHEN; CDR2 reads SYDVKM.